These T cell receptor beta chains were read from a single sample in a study of Ad26.COV2.S vaccination and SARS-CoV-2 variants. Sequenced by immunoSEQ multiplex PCR; TCRdb stores in-frame clones only, minus some. This sample has approximately 420,000 clones; roughly 90% occur once, and the top ten carry 3.6%. The specimen was peripheral blood, collected in a trial of Ad26.COV2.S vaccine versus placebo. Receptor source: a person aged 18 to 59 who received the Ad26.COV2.S COVID-19 vaccine or a placebo. The CDR3 runs from the conserved cysteine through the conserved F or W. Fields, in order: D gene, J gene, V gene, clone size, CDR3 DNA, CDR3 protein. D genes are given only for firm matches. Clone size is stated in some rows and not others, as once, few, many or a class when expanded.

TRBD1 TRBJ1-1 TRBV19 . TGTGCCAGTACCCCGGGACAGGACTACACTGAAGCTTTCTTT CASTPGQDYTEAFF
. TRBJ1-1 TRBV9 . TGTGCCAGCAGCGTAGCTGGGGGAATTGAAGCTTTCTTT CASSVAGGIEAFF
. TRBJ2-4 TRBV6-2/TRBV6-3 . TGTGCCAGCAGTACCTTCCTCCGACAGTCCCTGGCCAAAAACATTCAGTACTTC CASSTFLRQSLAKNIQYF
. TRBJ2-1 TRBV7-9 . TGTGCCAGCAGCTTAGTAGCGGACAATGAGCAGTTCTTC CASSLVADNEQFF
. TRBJ2-5 TRBV5-1 . TGCGCCAGCAGCCTACAGGGGGGGTACCAAGAGACCCAGTACTTC CASSLQGGYQETQYF
. TRBJ2-6 TRBV11-2 . TGTGCCAGCAGGCGAATTCGGGGTTCCCCAAACTCTGGGGCCAACGTCCTGACTTTC CASRRIRGSPNSGANVLTF
TRBD1 TRBJ2-1 TRBV4-3 . TGCGCCAGCAGCAAGACAGGGTACGTTCACAATGAGCAGTTCTTC CASSKTGYVHNEQFF
. TRBJ1-1 TRBV6-5 . TGTGCCAGCAGTTTCCAGGGTGCCACTGAAGCTTTCTTT CASSFQGATEAFF
TRBD1 TRBJ2-2 TRBV30 . TGTGCCTGGAGCTCGGGACAGGGGACCACCGGGGAGCTGTTTTTT CAWSSGQGTTGELFF
TRBD1 TRBJ2-3 TRBV11-3 . TGTGCCAGCAGCTTTGGGACAGGGAGCACAGATACGCAGTATTTT CASSFGTGSTDTQYF
. TRBJ2-5 TRBV30 . TGTGCCTGGAGTGCACACAGTAACCAAGAGACCCAGTACTTC CAWSAHSNQETQYF
TRBD1 TRBJ2-4 TRBV5-6 . TGTGCCAGCAGCTCCCGACAGGGGGCTCACATTCAGTACTTC CASSSRQGAHIQYF
. TRBJ2-7 TRBV5-6 . TGTGCCAGCACCGGCGGGGTATGGGGTGGGCCATTGGGCGAGCAGTACTTC CASTGGVWGGPLGEQYF
. TRBJ1-2 TRBV6-2/TRBV6-3 few TGTGCCAGCAGTTACTCCGATGTAGCCAGGGGAGGCTACACCTTC CASSYSDVARGGYTF
. TRBJ1-1 TRBV29-1 . TGCAGCGTAGAAAAGGGGGGGAACACTGAAGCTTTCTTT CSVEKGGNTEAFF
. TRBJ1-6 TRBV6-6 . TGTGCCAGCAGTCTGAGAGACAGACTCAGCTCCTATAATTCACCCCTCCACTTT CASSLRDRLSSYNSPLHF
TRBD2 TRBJ2-1 TRBV6-2/TRBV6-3 . TGTGCCAGCAGTTACCCTAGCGGGGGGGCCTTCAGGAGCTCCTACAATGAGCAGTTCTTC CASSYPSGGAFRSSYNEQFF
. TRBJ1-2 TRBV19 . TGTGCCAGTAGTATTGCTCGCAGGGAGGGAGGCTACACCTTC CASSIARREGGYTF
. TRBJ1-2 TRBV28 . TGTGCCAGCAGTTTAACGCTCCCAAACTATGGCTACACCTTC CASSLTLPNYGYTF
. TRBJ2-7 TRBV19 once TGTGCCAGTAGTAGCCGGGACACCCGCTACGAGCAGTACTTC CASSSRDTRYEQYF
. TRBJ1-2 TRBV3-1/TRBV3-2 . TGTGCCAGCAGCCAAGAGATAAGGGGTAATAGGTATGGCTACACCTTC CASSQEIRGNRYGYTF
. TRBJ2-2 TRBV27 . TGTGCCAGCAGTTTGAGGTCTTACACCGGGGAGCTGTTTTTT CASSLRSYTGELFF
TRBD1 TRBJ2-3 TRBV4-2 . TGTGCCAGCAGCCAAGAGGGCAGCCAGGGGGGCACAGATACGCAGTATTTT CASSQEGSQGGTDTQYF
. TRBJ2-1 TRBV5-5 . TGTGCCAGCAGCTTGGTATTTCAGAACAATGAGCAGTTCTTC CASSLVFQNNEQFF
. TRBJ1-4 TRBV27 . TGTGCCAGCAGCCTTTATGCAACTAATGAAAAACTGTTTTTT CASSLYATNEKLFF
TRBD1 TRBJ2-7 TRBV7-2 . TGTGCCAGCAGCTTAGGGACAGGGTACGAGCAGTACTTC CASSLGTGYEQYF
. TRBJ2-5 TRBV4-3 . TGCGCCAGCAGCCAAGATACGTCGGACCGGGAGACCCAGTACTTC CASSQDTSDRETQYF
. TRBJ2-1 TRBV11-2 . TGTGCCAGCAGCACGGGTTATGAGCAGTTCTTC CASSTGYEQFF
. TRBJ1-5 TRBV2 . TGTGCCAGCAGTGAAGTAACCTACGATCAGCCCCAGCATTTT CASSEVTYDQPQHF